The rows below give T cell receptor beta chains drawn from one sample of a study of blood T cell repertoires in COVID-19. The table came from immunoSEQ multiplex PCR; TCRdb's copy has only in-frame clones and leaves some out. Seen here are 200,000 to 250,000 clones, more than 70% observed once, and the top ten hold approximately 5%. Sequencing was carried out using peripheral blood. The origin of the receptors is a woman at least 80 years old with COVID-19, enrolled during active disease. Each CDR3 is given with its conserved first and last residue. The order of the fields is clone size, D gene, V gene, J gene, CDR3 protein, CDR3 DNA. D genes are given only for firm matches. Size is omitted from some rows. Given values are once, few, many or a class for expanded clones.

>.|.|TRBV6-5|TRBJ2-3
CASTDGGTQNTQYF
TGTGCCAGCACCGATGGTGGGACTCAGAATACGCAGTATTTT
>.|TRBD1|TRBV6-5|TRBJ1-1
CASRGTGMNTEAFF
TGTGCCAGCAGAGGGACAGGGATGAACACTGAAGCTTTCTTT
>few|TRBD1|TRBV6-1|TRBJ1-6
CASSDSGGKNSPLHF
TGTGCCAGCAGTGATTCAGGGGGCAAGAATTCACCCCTCCACTTT
>.|TRBD1|TRBV24-1|TRBJ2-2
CATSAPGQGFTGELFF
TGTGCCACCAGTGCCCCCGGACAGGGTTTCACCGGGGAGCTGTTTTTT
>.|.|TRBV3-1/TRBV3-2|TRBJ2-5
CASSQESWRVETQYF
TGTGCCAGCAGCCAAGAAAGCTGGCGGGTAGAGACCCAGTACTTC
>.|.|TRBV7-2|TRBJ2-3
CASSLQGTFTDTQYF
TGTGCCAGCAGCTTGCAGGGGACATTCACAGATACGCAGTATTTT
>.|TRBD2|TRBV13|TRBJ2-5
CASSLDGLGETQYF
TGTGCCAGCAGCTTAGATGGACTAGGCGAGACCCAGTACTTC
>.|.|TRBV28|TRBJ2-6
CASSVQGSGANVLTF
TGTGCCAGCAGTGTTCAGGGGAGTGGGGCCAACGTCCTGACTTTC
>.|.|TRBV29-1|TRBJ2-3
CSVDRGVPDTQYF
TGCAGCGTTGACAGGGGGGTCCCAGATACGCAGTATTTT
>few|TRBD1|TRBV27|TRBJ1-3
CASSWTGAGNTIYF
TGTGCCAGCAGTTGGACAGGGGCTGGAAACACCATATATTTT
>.|.|TRBV19|TRBJ1-1
CASTLPRGGNTEAFF
TGTGCCAGTACTCTTCCTAGGGGGGGGAACACTGAAGCTTTCTTT
>.|.|TRBV7-8|TRBJ2-7
CASSSRPRDEQYF
TGTGCCAGCAGCTCCCGGCCCAGGGACGAGCAGTACTTC
>.|.|TRBV10-3|TRBJ2-1
CAISDAQGPYNEQFF
TGTGCCATCAGTGACGCACAGGGACCCTACAATGAGCAGTTCTTC
>.|TRBD1|TRBV10-3|TRBJ1-2
CAISDLDRNYGYTF
TGTGCCATCAGTGACCTGGACAGGAACTATGGCTACACCTTC
>.|.|TRBV18|TRBJ2-5
CASSLDTRRTQYF
TGTGCCAGCTCACTCGACACTCGAAGGACCCAGTACTTC
>.|.|TRBV5-4|TRBJ2-3
CASSLEFTGSTQYF
TGTGCCAGCAGCTTGGAGTTTACCGGTTCTACGCAGTATTTT
>.|.|TRBV18|TRBJ1-6
CASSPGTAFQNSPLHF
TGTGCCAGCTCACCAGGTACAGCCTTTCAAAATTCACCCCTCCACTTT
>.|TRBD1|TRBV5-4|TRBJ2-1
CASSLGGQGIFHEQFF
TGTGCCAGCAGCTTAGGGGGACAGGGGATTTTTCATGAGCAGTTCTTC
>once|TRBD2|TRBV13|TRBJ2-5
CASSRSGGETQYF
TGTGCCAGCAGCCGGTCGGGGGGAGAGACCCAGTACTTC
>.|TRBD2|TRBV7-2|TRBJ2-1
CASSLQGGSSYNEQFF
TGTGCCAGCAGCTTACAGGGAGGGAGCTCCTACAATGAGCAGTTCTTC
>.|.|TRBV5-4|TRBJ2-5
CASSLGADQETQYF
TGTGCCAGCAGCTTGGGGGCAGACCAAGAGACCCAGTACTTC
>.|TRBD1|TRBV7-2|TRBJ1-2
CASRQGVVGYTF
TGTGCCAGCAGACAGGGGGTGGTTGGCTACACCTTC
>few|TRBD2|TRBV2|TRBJ2-1
CASRELAGHNEQFF
TGTGCCAGCAGGGAGCTAGCGGGACACAATGAGCAGTTCTTC
>.|.|TRBV6-5|TRBJ1-2
CASGTGSPYGYTF
TGTGCCAGCGGTACCGGGAGCCCCTATGGCTACACCTTC
>.|.|TRBV2|TRBJ2-3
CASTGTSTDTQYF
TGTGCCAGCACAGGGACTAGCACAGATACGCAGTATTTT
>once|TRBD2|TRBV5-1|TRBJ2-3
CASSWGGDTQYF
TGCGCCAGCAGCTGGGGGGGTGATACGCAGTATTTT
>.|.|TRBV4-2|TRBJ1-1
CASSQGALWTEAFF
TGTGCCAGCAGCCAAGGCGCTCTTTGGACTGAAGCTTTCTTT
>.|.|TRBV7-2|TRBJ1-1
CASSLSGVSTEAFF
TGTGCCAGCAGCTTATCGGGGGTGAGCACTGAAGCTTTCTTT
>.|.|TRBV7-8|TRBJ1-1
CASSFVARGSTEAFF
TGTGCCAGCAGCTTTGTAGCAAGAGGATCCACTGAAGCTTTCTTT
>.|.|TRBV28|TRBJ1-6
CASSPHNYNPPALHF
TGTGCCAGCAGTCCTCATAACTACAACCCACCGGCCCTCCACTTT
>.|.|TRBV14|TRBJ1-1
CASSQEGVGGREAFF
TGTGCCAGCAGCCAAGAAGGGGTGGGAGGTCGCGAAGCTTTCTTT
>.|.|TRBV18|TRBJ2-4
CASSPATLAKNIQYF
TGTGCCAGCTCACCAGCTACTCTAGCCAAAAACATTCAGTACTTC